This T cell receptor beta chain was sequenced during a study of blood T cell repertoires in COVID-19. With 2 bases clipped from V and 7 bases from J, the junction kept 19 bases outside the gene matches. The CDR3 length is 18 residues. The germline gives CDR1 SGHNT, CDR2 YYREEE (reference sequence). Measured with immunoSEQ multiplex PCR; TCRdb has only the in-frame clones, and not every one. The repertoire holds a few hundred thousand clones, with approximately 90% as singletons. Sequencing was done on a sample of PBMCs or T cells enriched from blood (not recorded which). The V gene is TRBV5-4, the J gene TRBJ1-2, with 8 bases that match TRBD1. The source of this sequence is a human donor in a cohort exposed to, infected with or recovered from COVID-19 (not recorded which). The donor label of this sample is uncertain. The chain's CDR3 is CASSLLSIMRTGRSGYTF. The CDR3 DNA follows: TGTGCCAGCAGCTTATTATCTATTATGAGGACAGGGCGGAGTGGCTACACCTTC.